One sample yielded the 16 T cell receptor beta chains listed below, sequenced in a study of blood T cell repertoires in COVID-19 (dated by TCRdb to 2019 to 2021). The method was the immunoSEQ multiplex PCR assay. This is the immuneACCESS table as TCRdb keeps it, with only in-frame sequences that have V and J called. A part of the clones is gone; compared with another copy, unresolved V genes explain less than half, and the rest is unexplained. Here the sample has 150,000 to 200,000 clones; 70% to 90% occur a single time. Of the sample, around 1.9% is held by the ten largest clones. Sample: peripheral blood. The receptors come from a young man who had recovered from COVID-19.

The genes are TRBV9 and TRBJ2-5; 8 nucleotides line up with TRBD1. The V gene's germline CDR1 is SGDLS and CDR2 YYNGEE. Trimming cost V 2 bases and J 2 bases; bases outside gene matches: 8. The CDR3 spans 16 residues. Here the CDR3 reads CASSVAGGGGQETQYF. The DNA for the CDR3 is TGTGCCAGCAGCGTCGCAGGGGGCGGTGGGCAAGAGACCCAGTACTTC. Combining the CDR3 with reference TRBV9 and TRBJ2-5 gives the whole variable domain DSGVTQTPKHLITATGQRVTLRCSPRSGDLSVYWYQQSLDQGLQFLIQYYNGEERAKGNILERFSAQQFPDLHSELNLSSLELGDSALYFCASSVAGGGGQETQYFGPGTRLLVL.

This chain connects TRBV24-1 to TRBJ1-1; D not certain. The CDR3 is 13 amino acids. The V and J ends lost 6 bases and 1 base respectively, with 8 bases between them. Germline V lookup: CDR1 KGHDR, CDR2 SFDVKD. The CDR3: CATSNRENTEAFF. The CDR3, as DNA: TGTGCCACCAGTAACCGAGAGAACACTGAAGCTTTCTTT.

This clone was found a few times. This chain connects TRBV5-1 to TRBJ1-3; no firm D call. V dropped 7 bases and J dropped 4 bases, with 15 bases sitting between them. This CDR3 has 14 residues. In germline, CDR1 is SGHRS, CDR2 YFSETQ. CDR3 DNA sequence: TGCGCCAGCCCTGTCCTTTCGGGAGGAAACACCATATATTTT. This codes for CASPVLSGGNTIYF.

The chain carries TRBV30 and TRBJ2-3, with TRBD1 identical over 7 bases. The CDR3 contains 13 residues. J lost 4 bases, V lost 2 bases, and 3 bases had no gene match. Germline V gene sequence: CDR1 GTSNPN, CDR2 SVGIG (reference sequence). The CDR3 reads CAWSRTGADTQYF. CDR3 DNA: TGTGCCTGGAGTAGAACAGGGGCAGATACGCAGTATTTT.

This clone has only one observation. This chain connects TRBV19 to TRBJ1-1; 12 bases map to TRBD1. CDR3 size: 17 residues. CDR1 and CDR2 (germline): LNHDA, SQIVND (reference sequence). Trimming removed 5 bases from V and 0 bases from J; junction bases left unmatched: 7. The CDR3 DNA is TGTGCCAGTAGTCCCCGGGACAGGGGGCGTTTGAACACTGAAGCTTTCTTT. Translated, it gives CASSPRDRGRLNTEAFF.

The chain employs TRBV30 and TRBJ1-2; 7 bases are a match to TRBD1. Unmatched junction bases numbered 16, after V lost 5 bases and J lost 4 bases. This CDR3 region has 16 residues. Germline CDR1 is GTSNPN and CDR2 is SVGIG (reference sequence). CDR3 bases: TGTGCCTGGGTCCCGGGGCACAGGGGACCCGCCTATGGCTACACCTTC. Its translation: CAWVPGHRGPAYGYTF.

The rearrangement uses TRBV24-1 and TRBJ1-5, with D perhaps matching TRBD1 (6 bases). This CDR3 spans 13 amino acids. CDR1 KGHDR and CDR2 SFDVKD come from the germline V gene. The V gene lost 10 bases and the J gene lost 4 bases, with 13 bases spanning the gap. The CDR3 sequence is CATSGGANQPQHF. The CDR3 bases are TGTGCCACTAGCGGGGGGGCGAATCAGCCCCAGCATTTT.

This rearrangement joins TRBV4-1 to TRBJ2-3, with D possibly being TRBD1 (7 bases). The CDR3 runs 16 residues. With 4 bases removed from V and 2 bases from J, the gap between germline ends came to 16 bases. Germline lookup yields CDR1 MGHRA and CDR2 YSYEKL. The CDR3 sequence is CASSPSGGSPTDTQYF. Written as DNA, the CDR3 is TGCGCCAGCAGCCCGTCAGGGGGGTCTCCCACAGATACGCAGTATTTT.

The genes are TRBV27 and TRBJ2-7; perhaps TRBD1 as D (6 bases). Germline V gene data show CDR1 as MNHEY and CDR2 as SMNVEV (reference sequence). V lost 11 bases and J 2 bases, leaving 16 bases between the germline ends. The CDR3 runs 13 residues. The CDR3 sequence is CAGRTTGTYEQYF. In DNA, the CDR3 is TGTGCCGGCCGAACTACAGGGACCTACGAGCAGTACTTC.

V usage is TRBV5-5 and J usage is TRBJ1-5; 8 nucleotides match TRBD1. Germline V gene data show CDR1 as SGHKS and CDR2 as YYEKEE (reference sequence). The CDR3 is made up of 14 amino acids. V lost 3 bases, J lost 5 bases, and 4 bases stayed unmatched. The CDR3 here is CASSSVTGDQPQHF. The CDR3 nucleotides are TGTGCCAGCAGCTCGGTGACAGGGGATCAGCCCCAGCATTTT.

The chain joins TRBV7-8 to TRBJ2-2; 10 positions agree with TRBD2. CDR1 SGHVS and CDR2 FQNEAQ come from the germline V gene. This CDR3 comprises 17 residues. V lost 5 bases and J lost 4; bases outside the gene matches: 10. CDR3 sequence reads: CASSPTESGRATGELFF. In DNA, the CDR3 is TGTGCCAGCAGCCCGACAGAAAGCGGGAGGGCCACCGGGGAGCTGTTTTTT.

The V gene is TRBV6-5, the J gene TRBJ2-7, with D perhaps TRBD2 (5 bases). Trimming took 0 bases from V and 2 from J, leaving 11 bases between them. Germline V gives CDR1 MNHEY, CDR2 SVGAGI. CDR3 length equals 15 residues. The CDR3 coding sequence is TGTGCCAGCAGTTACTCGCGAAGCGGTACCTACGAGCAGTACTTC. Translated: CASSYSRSGTYEQYF.

The V call is TRBV28, the J call TRBJ2-7, with TRBD2 matching 10 bases. In germline, CDR1 is MDHEN, CDR2 SYDVKM. The CDR3 is 15 amino acids. Trimming took 5 bases from V and 11 from J; bases not matched to a gene: 15. The CDR3 sequence: CASSLLAGGTPSEYF. In DNA form, the CDR3 reads TGTGCCAGCAGTCTCTTAGCGGGAGGAACTCCGTCGGAGTACTTC.

The rearrangement uses TRBV9 and TRBJ2-2; 7 positions agree with TRBD2. Germline V gene sequence: CDR1 SGDLS, CDR2 YYNGEE. The CDR3 sequence is 15 residues long. The trim removed 6 bases at V and 2 bases at J, leaving 7 bases unmatched. The CDR3 DNA is TGTGCCAGCACTCCAACTAGCGCTAACACCGGGGAGCTGTTTTTT. Translating gives CASTPTSANTGELFF.

The rearrangement uses TRBV28 and TRBJ2-1; 7 bases agree with TRBD2. The CDR3 covers 16 residues. CDR1 is MDHEN and CDR2 is SYDVKM in the germline V gene. The V gene end was trimmed by 3 bases and the J gene end by 0 bases; junction bases not matched to a gene: 5. Here the CDR3 DNA reads TGTGCCAGCAGTTTGGGAGGGCGGTCCTCCTACAATGAGCAGTTCTTC. Translating it yields CASSLGGRSSYNEQFF.

The chain recombines TRBV5-1 with TRBJ1-2; the D gene is possibly TRBD1 (5 bases). The V gene's germline CDR1 is SGHRS and CDR2 YFSETQ. The CDR3 totals 14 residues. Trimming left V 0 bases short and J 8 bases short, with 14 bases between. The CDR3 nucleotides are TGCGCCAGCAGCTTGGATGGGGGGATGGGCGGCTACACCTTC. The encoded protein is CASSLDGGMGGYTF.